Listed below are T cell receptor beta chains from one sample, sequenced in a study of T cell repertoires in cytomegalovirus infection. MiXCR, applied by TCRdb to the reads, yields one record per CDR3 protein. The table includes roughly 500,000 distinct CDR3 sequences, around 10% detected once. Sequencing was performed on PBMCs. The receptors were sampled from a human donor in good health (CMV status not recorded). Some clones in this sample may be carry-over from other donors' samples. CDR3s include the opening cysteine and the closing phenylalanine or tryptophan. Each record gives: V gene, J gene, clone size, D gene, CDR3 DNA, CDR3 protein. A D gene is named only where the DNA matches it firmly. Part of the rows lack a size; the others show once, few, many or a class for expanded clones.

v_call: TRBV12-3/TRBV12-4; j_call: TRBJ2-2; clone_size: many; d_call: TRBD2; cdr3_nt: TGTGCCAGCAGTTTAGGGGACTACCCTGCGCCTGAAACCGGGGAGCTGTTTTTT; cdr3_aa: CASSLGDYPAPETGELFF
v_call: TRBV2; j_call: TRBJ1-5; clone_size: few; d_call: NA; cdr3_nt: TGTGCCAGCAGTGGGGAGAGGAGGGAACAGCCCCAGCATTTT; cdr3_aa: CASSGERREQPQHF
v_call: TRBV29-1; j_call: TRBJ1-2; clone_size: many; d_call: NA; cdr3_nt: TGCAGCGTTGACCGCTCCGAGGATGGCTACACCTTC; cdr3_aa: CSVDRSEDGYTF
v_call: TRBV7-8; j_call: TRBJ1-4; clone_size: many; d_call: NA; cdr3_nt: TGTGCCAGCACCCCCGACGAGGAAAATGAAAAACTGTTTTTT; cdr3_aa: CASTPDEENEKLFF
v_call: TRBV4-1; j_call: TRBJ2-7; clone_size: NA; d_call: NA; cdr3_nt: TGCGCCAGCAGCCAAAAGGCGGCTGCCTCTTCCTACGAGCAGTACTTC; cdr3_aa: CASSQKAAASSYEQYF
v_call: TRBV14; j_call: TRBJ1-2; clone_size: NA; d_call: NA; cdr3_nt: TGTGCCAGCGGGCAGGGGACGCACTATGGCTACACCTTC; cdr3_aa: CASGQGTHYGYTF
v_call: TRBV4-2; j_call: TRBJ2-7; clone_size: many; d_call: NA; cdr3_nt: TGTGCCAGCAGCCAAGATCAGCAGGGCTGGGGCGAGCAGTACTTC; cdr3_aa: CASSQDQQGWGEQYF
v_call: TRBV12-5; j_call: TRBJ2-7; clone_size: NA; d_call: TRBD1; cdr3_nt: TGTGCTAGTTGCATCGGGGTGGGACAGGACTACGAGCAGTACTTC; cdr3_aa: CASCIGVGQDYEQYF
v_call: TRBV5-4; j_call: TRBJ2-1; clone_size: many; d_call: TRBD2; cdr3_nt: TGTGCCAGCAGACCTACCCTTTCGGGGGGGGGCGATAGAAATGAGCAGTTCTTC; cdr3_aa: CASRPTLSGGGDRNEQFF
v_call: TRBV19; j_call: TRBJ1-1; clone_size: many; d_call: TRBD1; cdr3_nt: TGTGCCAGTAGTTCAGACGACAGGGGAAGCACTGAAGCTTTCTTT; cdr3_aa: CASSSDDRGSTEAFF
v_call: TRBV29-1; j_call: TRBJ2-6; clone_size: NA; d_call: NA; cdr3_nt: TGCAGCGTTTGGGGCGGGAGTCAGGGGTCTCCCTCTGGGGCCAACGTCCTGACTTTC; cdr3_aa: CSVWGGSQGSPSGANVLTF
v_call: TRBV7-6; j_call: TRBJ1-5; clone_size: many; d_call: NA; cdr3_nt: TGTGCCAGCAGCTCGGGACCGAGACAGCCCCAGCATTTT; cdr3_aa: CASSSGPRQPQHF
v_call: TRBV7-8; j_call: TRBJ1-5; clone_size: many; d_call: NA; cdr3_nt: TGTGCCAGCACAAGGACTTCGGGAGGCAATCAGCCCCAGCATTTT; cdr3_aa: CASTRTSGGNQPQHF
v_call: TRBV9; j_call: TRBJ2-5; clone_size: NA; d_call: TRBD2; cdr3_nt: TGTGCCAGCAGCCCCCTACCGGGACTAGCGGGAGTGGAGACCCAGTACTTC; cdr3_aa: CASSPLPGLAGVETQYF
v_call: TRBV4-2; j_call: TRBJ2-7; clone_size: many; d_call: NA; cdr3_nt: TGTGCCAGCAGCCAAGATGGGGGGCTGGGTTACGAGCAGTACTTC; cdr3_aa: CASSQDGGLGYEQYF
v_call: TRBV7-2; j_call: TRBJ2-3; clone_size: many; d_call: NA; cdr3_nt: TGTGCCAGCAGCTTAGTGGGCGGCGAGAGCACAGATACGCAGTATTTT; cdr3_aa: CASSLVGGESTDTQYF
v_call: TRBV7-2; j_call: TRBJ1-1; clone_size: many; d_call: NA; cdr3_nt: TGTGCCAGTCACAGGCAGATGAACACTGAAGCTTTCTTT; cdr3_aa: CASHRQMNTEAFF